The 32 T cell receptor beta chains below were found in one sample sequenced in a study of a mutant IDH1 vaccine in newly diagnosed glioma. Clones were read by immunoSEQ multiplex PCR, and TCRdb kept only the in-frame ones, dropping some. The repertoire holds 60,000 or so clones, with approximately 81% as singletons. For these receptors, no antigen is known. Sample time point: week 35, safety follow-up. The vaccine gave 300 ug of a 20-mer mutant IDH1 peptide subcutaneously per dose. This specimen was PBMCs, taken from a glioma patient whose treatment included an IDH1 peptide vaccine. The source of these receptors is a young man with glioma.

J is TRBJ2-5 and V is TRBV7-9; 12 nucleotides match TRBD2. The V segment lost 2 bases and the J segment 3 bases; nucleotides outside the gene matches: 4. This CDR3 comprises 16 residues. Germline CDR1 and CDR2: SEHNR and FQNEAQ (reference sequence). The CDR3, as DNA: TGTGCCAGCAGCTTACCGCGGACTAGCGGGGAAGAGACCCAGTACTTC. Protein product: CASSLPRTSGEETQYF.

This chain uses TRBV5-1 with TRBJ2-5; D not resolved. Germline-derived CDR1 and CDR2 are SGHRS and YFSETQ. Trimming removed 0 bases from V and 2 bases from J, with 8 bases in between. This CDR3 spans 14 amino acids. The CDR3 sequence: CASSLGRSQETQYF. Here the CDR3 DNA reads TGCGCCAGCAGCTTGGGCAGGTCACAAGAGACCCAGTACTTC.

The chain links TRBV27 to TRBJ2-2; D not certain. Trimming stripped 5 bases from V and 4 bases from J, with 14 bases between. Germline V gene sequence: CDR1 MNHEY, CDR2 SMNVEV (reference sequence). The CDR3 is made up of 15 amino acids. In DNA, the CDR3 is TGTGCCAGCAGTCTAAGGCAGCCCCCCACCGGGGAGCTGTTTTTT. It translates to CASSLRQPPTGELFF.

The chain links TRBV4-2 to TRBJ1-5; D gene uncertain. This CDR3 contains 17 residues. Trimming shortened V by 0 bases and J by 0 bases, and 12 bases separated the two germline ends. Germline V gives CDR1 LGHNA, CDR2 YNFKEQ. CDR3 in DNA: TGTGCCAGCAGCCAAGAGGTGGGAGGGAATAGCAATCAGCCCCAGCATTTT. Translating it yields CASSQEVGGNSNQPQHF.

The chain recombines TRBV7-9 with TRBJ2-7; no definite D call. The V end lost 1 base, the J end lost 3 bases, and 1 base lay between the germline ends. Per the germline V gene, CDR1 is SEHNR and CDR2 is FQNEAQ (reference sequence). The CDR3 loop spans 11 amino acids. DNA of the CDR3: TGTGCCAGCAGCTTAGTCTACGAGCAGTACTTC. This translates into CASSLVYEQYF.

The table lists this clone with a few counts. V and J are TRBV29-1 and TRBJ1-1, with no clear D. The CDR3 length is 14 residues. The V end lost 4 bases, the J end lost 3 bases, and 15 bases lay between the germline ends. The V gene's germline CDR1 is SQVTM and CDR2 ANQGSEA. The CDR3 reads CSVGVPYSYTEAFF. The CDR3 DNA sequence: TGCAGCGTTGGCGTTCCGTACTCCTACACTGAAGCTTTCTTT.

This clone was detected only a few times. The J gene is TRBJ1-1, the V gene TRBV6-1, with 7 bases matching TRBD1. V gave up 0 bases and J gave up 10 bases; unmatched junction bases: 11. The CDR3 totals 15 residues. Looked up from germline, CDR1 is MNHNS and CDR2 is SASEGT. CDR3 region: CASSEAPGTVLGAFF. In DNA form, the CDR3 reads TGTGCCAGCAGTGAAGCCCCGGGGACAGTTCTTGGAGCTTTCTTT.

This chain joins TRBV18 and TRBJ2-2, with D perhaps given as TRBD1 or TRBD2 (6 bases each). The CDR3 totals 17 residues. V lost 1 base and J lost 0, with 12 bases in between. Germline lookup yields CDR1 KGHSH and CDR2 LQKENI. CDR3 coding DNA: TGTGCCAGCTCACCACGGGGGGCGCTCGCGAACACCGGGGAGCTGTTTTTT. It specifies CASSPRGALANTGELFF.

V usage is TRBV5-1 and J usage is TRBJ1-2; D is undetermined. Germline lookup yields CDR1 SGHRS and CDR2 YFSETQ. The CDR3 contains 13 residues. Deletions cut 5 bases from V and 1 base from J, with 9 bases between. The CDR3 nucleotides are TGCGCCAGCAGTCAAGGGCTTAACTATGGCTACACCTTC. It yields the protein CASSQGLNYGYTF.

The chain recombines TRBV19 with TRBJ1-3; unclear D gene. CDR1 and CDR2 from the germline V gene are LNHDA and SQIVND (reference sequence). Deletions cut 8 bases from V and 0 bases from J, with 17 bases between. The length of the CDR3 is 16 residues. In DNA form, the CDR3 reads TGTGCCAGTCTTGATTGGTACGGCCGCTCTGGAAACACCATATATTTT. Translation gives CASLDWYGRSGNTIYF.

This chain connects TRBV19 to TRBJ1-6, with TRBD1 identical over 7 bases. With V trimmed by 3 bases and J by 5 bases, 10 bases remained unmatched. In germline, CDR1 is LNHDA, CDR2 SQIVND (reference sequence). The CDR3 is 17 residues long. CDR3 protein: CASSIGGQGVDNSPLHF. The CDR3 DNA reads as TGTGCCAGTAGTATCGGCGGTCAGGGGGTAGATAATTCACCCCTCCACTTT.

The chain recombines TRBV5-1 with TRBJ2-2, with a weak D call TRBD2 (5 bases). The germline V gene has CDR1 SGHRS and CDR2 YFSETQ. The V gene lost 7 bases and the J gene lost 3 bases, with 16 bases spanning the gap. This CDR3 comprises 15 residues. CDR3 in DNA: TGCGCCAGCTCTCGAGGGCCAACGGACACCGGGGAGCTGTTTTTT. Protein sequence: CASSRGPTDTGELFF.

This clone was seen just once. The J gene is TRBJ2-5, the V gene TRBV13; D not resolved. The CDR3 extends over 14 amino acids. The germline V and J ends were trimmed by 3 bases and 5 bases, with 13 bases remaining between them. CDR1 is PRHDT, CDR2 FYEKMQ, per germline (reference sequence). The CDR3 reads CASSLGRRWETQYF. CDR3 DNA sequence: TGTGCCAGCAGCTTGGGTCGTCGGTGGGAGACCCAGTACTTC.

This clone was seen only a few times. The J gene is TRBJ1-1, the V gene TRBV2; D ambiguous. CDR1 is SNHLY and CDR2 is FYNNEI in the germline V gene. The V end lost 7 bases, the J end lost 1 base, and 10 bases lay between the germline ends. This CDR3 region has 13 residues. The CDR3 protein is CASTGKANTEAFF. The CDR3 region has the DNA TGTGCCAGCACCGGTAAAGCGAACACTGAAGCTTTCTTT.

This clone has just one count. The rearrangement uses TRBV11-2 and TRBJ1-2; 7 bases map to TRBD1. This CDR3 comprises 15 residues. CDR1 SGHAT and CDR2 FQNNGV come from the germline V gene. The trim removed 6 bases at V and 5 bases at J, leaving 12 bases unmatched. The CDR3 here is CASSYPPRDRYGYTF. The CDR3 coding sequence is TGTGCCAGCAGTTACCCCCCGCGGGACAGATATGGCTACACCTTC.

The genes are TRBV5-4 and TRBJ2-3, with D perhaps TRBD1 (6 bases). The V end lost 0 bases, the J end lost 5 bases, and 13 bases lay between the germline ends. This CDR3 is 15 amino acids long. From germline, CDR1 is SGHNT and CDR2 YYREEE (reference sequence). CDR3 DNA sequence: TGTGCCAGCAGCTTGGGTCTATCAGGGGTAGATACGCAGTATTTT. This gives the protein CASSLGLSGVDTQYF.

This clone was detected only a few times. The genes are TRBV7-7 and TRBJ2-7, with D perhaps matching TRBD1 (6 bases). V was trimmed by 5 bases and J by 4 bases, leaving 15 bases between them. Germline CDR1 and CDR2: SSHAT and FNYEAQ (reference sequence). The CDR3 totals 14 residues. CDR3 nucleotide sequence: TGTGCCAGCAGCGAAGCACAGGGTCTTTACGAGCAGTACTTC. Its protein is CASSEAQGLYEQYF.

The chain couples TRBV6-5 to TRBJ2-4; a weak D match, TRBD2 (6 bases). V was cut by 6 bases and J by 0 bases, with 9 bases left in between. In germline, CDR1 is MNHEY, CDR2 SVGAGI. This CDR3 region has 14 residues. The CDR3 loop reads CASRGLLAKNIQYF. Here the CDR3 DNA reads TGTGCCAGCAGGGGACTCTTAGCCAAAAACATTCAGTACTTC.

V usage is TRBV28 and J usage is TRBJ2-1; no firm D call. Germline V gives CDR1 MDHEN, CDR2 SYDVKM. V was trimmed by 4 bases and J by 6 bases, leaving 7 bases between them. The CDR3 totals 12 residues. The CDR3 region has the DNA TGTGCCAGCAGTTCGGTGGTCAATGAGCAGTTCTTC. It encodes CASSSVVNEQFF.

The chain combines TRBV28 with TRBJ2-1, with no clear D. CDR1 MDHEN and CDR2 SYDVKM come from the germline V gene. The CDR3 has 12 residues. V lost 2 bases and J lost 7, with 6 bases in between. The CDR3 loop is CASSLTENEQFF. The DNA of the CDR3 is TGTGCCAGCAGTTTAACAGAAAATGAGCAGTTCTTC.

The chain recombines TRBV18 with TRBJ2-7; TRBD2 is a possible D gene (5 bases). This CDR3 contains 12 residues. Germline CDR1 and CDR2: KGHSH and LQKENI. Trimming pared 3 bases from V and 5 bases from J, leaving 8 bases between. The CDR3 region is CASSPGADEQYF. CDR3 in DNA: TGTGCCAGCTCACCGGGAGCCGACGAGCAGTACTTC.

This clone was detected only once. The chain employs TRBV11-2 and TRBJ1-2; D is perhaps TRBD1 (6 bases). Trimming took 5 bases from V and 7 from J, leaving 23 bases between them. Germline-derived CDR1 and CDR2 are SGHAT and FQNNGV. This CDR3 region has 16 residues. This chain's CDR3 is CASSAPGRGHSAGYTF. CDR3 nucleotide sequence: TGTGCCAGCAGCGCGCCTGGGCGGGGGCACTCTGCTGGCTACACCTTC.

V and J are TRBV29-1 and TRBJ2-7, with 9 positions matching TRBD1. The length of the CDR3 is 15 residues. Trimming cost V 7 bases and J 5 bases; bases outside gene matches: 15. The germline gives CDR1 SQVTM, CDR2 ANQGSEA. The CDR3 DNA reads TGCAGCGCCCAATCTTTGGACAGGGGACGCAACGAGCAGTACTTC. It encodes CSAQSLDRGRNEQYF.

The genes are TRBV5-1 and TRBJ2-1; 8 nucleotides line up with TRBD2. With V trimmed by 6 bases and J by 5 bases, 4 bases remained unmatched. Germline V gene lookup returns CDR1 SGHRS and CDR2 YFSETQ. The CDR3 has 13 amino acids. In DNA form, the CDR3 reads TGCGCCAGCATTAACGGGGGGGACAATGAGCAGTTCTTC. Protein product: CASINGGDNEQFF.

This chain joins TRBV2 and TRBJ2-7, with 10 bases lining up with TRBD1. The germline V gene encodes CDR1 SNHLY and CDR2 FYNNEI. The CDR3 loop spans 12 amino acids. CDR3 DNA: TGTGCCAGCATCTGGACCGGGACAGGGGAGAAGGTC. Translation: CASIWTGTGEKV.

The V call is TRBV7-9, the J call TRBJ1-4, with D perhaps TRBD1 (5 bases). The CDR3 loop spans 15 amino acids. V dropped 4 bases and J dropped 10 bases, with 19 bases sitting between them. Germline CDR1 SEHNR, CDR2 FQNEAQ (reference sequence). The CDR3 DNA is TGTGCCAGCAGCTCAGGACACGTGGGAATGGGAAAACTGTTTTTT. Translating it yields CASSSGHVGMGKLFF.

The chain links TRBV18 to TRBJ2-1, with D tentatively TRBD1 or TRBD2 (5 bases each). The CDR3 contains 16 residues. With 0 bases removed from V and 3 bases from J, the gap between germline ends came to 12 bases. Looked up from germline, CDR1 is KGHSH and CDR2 is LQKENI. CDR3 sequence (DNA): TGTGCCAGCTCACCACCCCGGGACCCTTTCTACAATGAGCAGTTCTTC. Translated, it gives CASSPPRDPFYNEQFF.

The V and J genes are TRBV9 and TRBJ2-3; D unresolved. Trimming took 0 bases from V and 2 from J, leaving 7 bases between them. The CDR3 runs to 14 residues. The germline CDR1 and CDR2 sequences are SGDLS and YYNGEE. CDR3 DNA: TGTGCCAGCAGCGTAGCGGGCGTCACAGATACGCAGTATTTT. Translating gives CASSVAGVTDTQYF.

The V and J genes are TRBV10-1 and TRBJ1-4, with 8 nucleotides matching TRBD1. Trimming took 6 bases from V and 2 from J; bases not matched to a gene: 8. The CDR3 consists of 16 residues. Per germline, CDR1 WNHNN and CDR2 SYGVQD (reference sequence). CDR3 protein: CASRWTGSGTNEKLFF. Written as DNA, the CDR3 is TGCGCCAGCAGGTGGACAGGGAGTGGGACTAATGAAAAACTGTTTTTT.

This sequence joins TRBV7-4 and TRBJ1-5; D is uncertain. The CDR3 is 14 amino acids. The germline V gene encodes CDR1 SGHVT and CDR2 SQSDAQ. V shed 3 bases and J shed 3 bases, with 9 bases lying between them. The CDR3: CASSLVLPNQPQHF. In DNA, the CDR3 is TGTGCCAGCAGCTTGGTTCTACCCAATCAGCCCCAGCATTTT. Variable domain in full (rest from reference TRBV7-4 and TRBJ1-5): GAGVSQSPRYKVAKRGRDVALRCDSISGHVTLYWYRQTLGQGSEVLTYSQSDAQRDKSGRPSGRFSAERPERSVSTLKIQRTEQGDSAVYLCASSLVLPNQPQHFGDGTRLSIL.

The J gene is TRBJ1-2, the V gene TRBV30; D is uncertain. This CDR3 has 13 amino acids. The V gene's germline CDR1 is GTSNPN and CDR2 SVGIG (reference sequence). V gave up 4 bases and J gave up 0 bases, with 9 bases separating them. The CDR3 spells CAWTKVSNYGYTF. CDR3 in DNA: TGTGCCTGGACCAAAGTCTCTAACTATGGCTACACCTTC.

J is TRBJ2-4 and V is TRBV6-1; 12 bases fit TRBD2. CDR1 and CDR2 from the germline V gene are MNHNS and SASEGT. The CDR3 is 15 residues long. Trimming at V came to 2 bases and at J to 5 bases, leaving 1 base not matched to a gene. CDR3 residues: CASSELAGGQNIQYF. In DNA, the CDR3 is TGTGCCAGCAGTGAACTAGCGGGGGGGCAAAACATTCAGTACTTC.